The TCR beta chain described here comes from a study of blood T cell repertoires in COVID-19. Participants were aged 18 to 89 years from 20 to 30 US areas. Researchers sorted participants into cohorts using their self-reported clinical history. Exposed study participants had met a COVID-19 case within 2 weeks before entry. As handled by the study authors: Researchers report that nucleated cell counts were estimated from reference gene primer amplification. Libraries were prepared by immunoSEQ multiplex PCR; TCRdb keeps only in-frame clonotypes and omits some of them. V and J calls plus clone size are reproduced from that table; the DNA served to infer D and trimming. This sample has fewer than 250,000 clones, with 83% found just once. The sequencing input was PBMCs or T cells enriched from blood (not recorded which). The sequence was collected from a woman in her thirties or forties who had been exposed to COVID-19.

CDR3 residues: CASCYMDRAVYGYTF. The CDR3 region has the DNA TGTGCCAGTTGTTATATGGACAGGGCTGTCTATGGCTACACCTTC. This chain uses TRBV19 with TRBJ1-2; TRBD1 aligns across 8 bases. The V gene end was trimmed by 8 bases and the J gene end by 4 bases; junction bases not matched to a gene: 12. CDR1 is LNHDA and CDR2 is SQIVND in the germline V gene (reference sequence). The CDR3 covers 15 residues.